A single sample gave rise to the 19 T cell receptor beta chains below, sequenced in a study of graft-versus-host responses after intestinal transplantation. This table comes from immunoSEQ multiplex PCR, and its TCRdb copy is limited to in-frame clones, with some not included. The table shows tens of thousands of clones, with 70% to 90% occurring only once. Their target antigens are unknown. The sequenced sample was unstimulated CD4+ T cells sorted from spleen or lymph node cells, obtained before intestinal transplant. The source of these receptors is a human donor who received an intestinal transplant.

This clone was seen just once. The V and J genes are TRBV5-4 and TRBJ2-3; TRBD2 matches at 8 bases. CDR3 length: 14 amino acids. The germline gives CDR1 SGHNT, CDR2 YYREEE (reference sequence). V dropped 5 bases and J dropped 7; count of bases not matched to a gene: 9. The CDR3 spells CASRERAGEHTQYF. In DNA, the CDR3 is TGTGCCAGCAGAGAGCGAGCGGGAGAACATACGCAGTATTTT.

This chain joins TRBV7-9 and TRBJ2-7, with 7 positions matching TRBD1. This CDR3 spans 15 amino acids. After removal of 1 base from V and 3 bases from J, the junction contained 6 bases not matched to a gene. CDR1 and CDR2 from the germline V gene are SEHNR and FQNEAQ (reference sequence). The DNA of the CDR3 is TGTGCCAGCAGCTTAGGACAGGGATTAGACTACGAGCAGTACTTC. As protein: CASSLGQGLDYEQYF.

CDR3 sequence reads: CASISQGGYTF. CDR3 nucleotides: TGTGCCAGCATCTCGCAGGGGGGCTACACCTTC. V gene TRBV28 combines with J gene TRBJ1-2, with a possible D match to TRBD1 (6 bases). Per germline, CDR1 MDHEN and CDR2 SYDVKM. V was pared by 7 bases and J by 8 bases, with 11 bases between. There are 11 residues in the CDR3.

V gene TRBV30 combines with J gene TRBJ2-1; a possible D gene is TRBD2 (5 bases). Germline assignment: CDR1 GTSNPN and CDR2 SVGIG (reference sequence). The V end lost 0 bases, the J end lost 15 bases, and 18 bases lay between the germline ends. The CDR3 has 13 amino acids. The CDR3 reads CAWSVLGQSRVFF. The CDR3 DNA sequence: TGTGCCTGGAGTGTACTAGGCCAATCCCGTGTGTTCTTC.

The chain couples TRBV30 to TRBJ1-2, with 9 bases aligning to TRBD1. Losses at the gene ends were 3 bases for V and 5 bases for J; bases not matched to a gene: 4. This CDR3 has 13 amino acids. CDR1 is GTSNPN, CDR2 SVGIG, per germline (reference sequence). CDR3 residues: CAWRVTGGYGYTF. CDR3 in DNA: TGTGCCTGGAGGGTGACAGGGGGGTATGGCTACACCTTC.

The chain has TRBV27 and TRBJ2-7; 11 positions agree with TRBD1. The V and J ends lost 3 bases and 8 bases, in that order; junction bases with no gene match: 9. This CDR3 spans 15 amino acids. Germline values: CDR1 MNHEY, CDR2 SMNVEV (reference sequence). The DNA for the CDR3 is TGTGCCAGCAGTTTTTCCGGGACAGGGGGATATCAGCAGTACTTC. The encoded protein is CASSFSGTGGYQQYF.

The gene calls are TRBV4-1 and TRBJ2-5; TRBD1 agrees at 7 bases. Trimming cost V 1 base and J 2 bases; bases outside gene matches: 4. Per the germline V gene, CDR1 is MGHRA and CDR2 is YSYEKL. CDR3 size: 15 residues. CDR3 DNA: TGCGCCAGCAGCCAAGTTTTACAGGGGCAAGAGACCCAGTACTTC. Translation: CASSQVLQGQETQYF.

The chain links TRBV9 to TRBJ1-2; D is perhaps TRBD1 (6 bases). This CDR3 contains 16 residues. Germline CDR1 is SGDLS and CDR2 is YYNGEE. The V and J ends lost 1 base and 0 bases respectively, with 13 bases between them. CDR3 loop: CASSVTTGPSNYGYTF. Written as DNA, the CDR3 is TGTGCCAGCAGCGTAACAACAGGGCCCTCTAACTATGGCTACACCTTC.

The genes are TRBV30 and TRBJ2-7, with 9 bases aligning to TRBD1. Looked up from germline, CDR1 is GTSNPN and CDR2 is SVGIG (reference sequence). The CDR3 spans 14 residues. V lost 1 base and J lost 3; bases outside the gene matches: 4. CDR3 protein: CAWSDWDRVYEQYF. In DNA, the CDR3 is TGTGCCTGGAGTGATTGGGACAGGGTCTACGAGCAGTACTTC.

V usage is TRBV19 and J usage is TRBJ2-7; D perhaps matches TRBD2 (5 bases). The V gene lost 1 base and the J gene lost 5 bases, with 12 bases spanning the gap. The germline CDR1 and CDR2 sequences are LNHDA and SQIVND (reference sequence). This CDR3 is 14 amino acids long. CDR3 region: CASSIGTPEDEQYF. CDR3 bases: TGTGCCAGTAGTATAGGAACCCCGGAGGACGAGCAGTACTTC.

The CDR3 region is CASFHAGTANYGYTF. In nucleotides, the CDR3 is TGTGCCAGCTTCCATGCCGGGACAGCTAACTATGGCTACACCTTC. This sequence joins TRBV7-9 and TRBJ1-2, with 7 nucleotides matching TRBD1. The CDR3 has 15 residues. Germline V gene sequence: CDR1 SEHNR, CDR2 FQNEAQ (reference sequence). Losses at the gene ends were 8 bases for V and 0 bases for J; bases not matched to a gene: 9.

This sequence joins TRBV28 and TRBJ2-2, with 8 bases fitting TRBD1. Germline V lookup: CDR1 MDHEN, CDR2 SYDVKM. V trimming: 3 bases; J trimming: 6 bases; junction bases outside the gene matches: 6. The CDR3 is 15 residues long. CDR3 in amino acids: CASSLAGGGSGELFF. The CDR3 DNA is TGTGCCAGCAGTTTGGCAGGGGGCGGATCCGGGGAGCTGTTTTTT.

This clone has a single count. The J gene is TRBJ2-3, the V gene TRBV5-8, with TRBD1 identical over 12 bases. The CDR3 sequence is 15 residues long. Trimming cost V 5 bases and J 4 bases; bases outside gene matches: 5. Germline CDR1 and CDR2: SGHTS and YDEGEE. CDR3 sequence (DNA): TGTGCCAGCAGTTGGGACAGGGGGCGCTCAGATACGCAGTATTTT. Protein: CASSWDRGRSDTQYF.

The CDR3 region has the DNA TGCGCCAGCATGCGTGAGGCGGGAGGTTTAAACACCGGGGAGCTGTTTTTT. Translated: CASMREAGGLNTGELFF. V is TRBV5-1 and J is TRBJ2-2, with TRBD2 matching 8 bases. Germline V gives CDR1 SGHRS, CDR2 YFSETQ. The CDR3 sequence is 17 residues long. V lost 6 bases, J lost 2 bases, and 12 bases stayed unmatched.

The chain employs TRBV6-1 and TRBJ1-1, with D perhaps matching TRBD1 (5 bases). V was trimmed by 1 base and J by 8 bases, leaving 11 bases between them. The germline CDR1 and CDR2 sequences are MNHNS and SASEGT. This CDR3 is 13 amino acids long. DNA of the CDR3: TGTGCCAGCAGTGAAGGACAGCGAAGGGAAGCTTTCTTT. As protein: CASSEGQRREAFF.

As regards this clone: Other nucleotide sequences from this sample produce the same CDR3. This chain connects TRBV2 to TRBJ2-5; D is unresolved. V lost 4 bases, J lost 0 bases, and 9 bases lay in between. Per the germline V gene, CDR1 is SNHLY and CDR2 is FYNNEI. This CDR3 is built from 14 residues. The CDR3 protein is CASSGGRYQETQYF. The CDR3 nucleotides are TGTGCCAGCAGTGGCGGCCGGTACCAAGAGACCCAGTACTTC.

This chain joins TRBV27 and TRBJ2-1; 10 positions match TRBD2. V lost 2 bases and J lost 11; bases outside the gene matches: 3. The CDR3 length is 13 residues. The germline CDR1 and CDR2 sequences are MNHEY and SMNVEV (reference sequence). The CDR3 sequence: CASSLKRGGQQFF. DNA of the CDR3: TGTGCCAGCAGTTTAAAGCGGGGGGGCCAGCAGTTCTTC.

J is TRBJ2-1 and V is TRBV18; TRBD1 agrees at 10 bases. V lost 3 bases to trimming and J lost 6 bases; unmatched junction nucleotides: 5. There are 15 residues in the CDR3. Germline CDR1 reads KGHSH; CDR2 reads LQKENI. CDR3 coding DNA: TGTGCCAGCTCACCCGTAGGACAGGGGGGCAATGAGCAGTTCTTC. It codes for CASSPVGQGGNEQFF.

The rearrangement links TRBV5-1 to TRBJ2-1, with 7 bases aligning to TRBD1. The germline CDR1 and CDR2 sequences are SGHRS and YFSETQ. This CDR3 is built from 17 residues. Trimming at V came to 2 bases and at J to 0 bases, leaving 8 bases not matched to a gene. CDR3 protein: CASSFWSAGGSYNEQFF. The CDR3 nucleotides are TGCGCCAGCAGCTTTTGGTCGGCAGGGGGCTCCTACAATGAGCAGTTCTTC.